Presented here are 23 T cell receptor beta chains from one specimen sequenced in a study of T cell responses to AZD1222 COVID-19 vaccine. Clones were read by immunoSEQ multiplex PCR, and TCRdb kept only the in-frame ones, dropping some. Among 120,000 to 150,000 clones listed, around nine tenths were seen once. The source material was peripheral blood, sampled on day 0 of MenACWY control vaccination. The receptor set was obtained from an adult in good health.

The chain uses TRBV9 and TRBJ2-1, with 7 bases aligning to TRBD2. The length of the CDR3 is 15 residues. V lost 0 bases to trimming and J lost 9 bases; unmatched junction nucleotides: 9. In germline, CDR1 is SGDLS, CDR2 YYNGEE. For the CDR3, the DNA is TGTGCCAGCAGCGTAGACGAGCGGGAACGGGGTGAGCAGTTCTTC. Translation gives CASSVDERERGEQFF.

This clone was counted a single time. The J gene is TRBJ1-6, the V gene TRBV5-6, with a tentative D call TRBD1 (5 bases). This CDR3 region has 15 residues. Germline V lookup: CDR1 SGHDT, CDR2 YYEEEE. Trimming removed 5 bases at V and 6 bases at J, with 15 bases between. The CDR3 coding sequence is TGTGCCAGCAGTCCCCGGGACCGTATTAATTCACCCCTCCACTTT. Translating gives CASSPRDRINSPLHF.

There are a few counts of this clone. The chain is built from TRBV27 and TRBJ2-1; D perhaps matches TRBD2 (6 bases). Germline V gene sequence: CDR1 MNHEY, CDR2 SMNVEV (reference sequence). CDR3 length: 15 residues. The V gene lost 6 bases and the J gene lost 10 bases, with 22 bases spanning the gap. The CDR3: CASRRGGRDIGEQFF. CDR3 nucleotide sequence: TGTGCCAGCAGACGTGGTGGGCGGGATATTGGAGAGCAGTTCTTC.

This chain connects TRBV7-2 to TRBJ2-7; 7 bases map to TRBD2. The trim removed 3 bases at V and 2 bases at J, leaving 7 bases unmatched. CDR3 length equals 15 residues. Per the germline V gene, CDR1 is SGHTA and CDR2 is FQGNSA. CDR3 bases: TGTGCCAGCAGCTTTCTGGCTAGCGGTCCCTACGAGCAGTACTTC. It yields the protein CASSFLASGPYEQYF.

The chain is built from TRBV6-5 and TRBJ2-7, with D tentatively TRBD1 (6 bases). V gave up 4 bases and J gave up 7 bases, with 20 bases separating them. Germline lookup yields CDR1 MNHEY and CDR2 SVGAGI. There are 15 residues in the CDR3. In DNA, the CDR3 is TGTGCCAGCAGTTCAAGCTACAGCCCAACAGGGGAGCAGTACTTC. This gives the protein CASSSSYSPTGEQYF.

V is TRBV7-2 and J is TRBJ1-1, with unresolved D. Germline CDR1 and CDR2: SGHTA and FQGNSA. V was pared by 5 bases and J by 6 bases, with 10 bases between. CDR3 length equals 12 residues. CDR3 sequence: CASSHPGAEAFF. The CDR3 coding sequence is TGTGCCAGCAGCCACCCCGGGGCTGAAGCTTTCTTT.

The chain combines TRBV18 with TRBJ2-7, with 13 bases fitting TRBD2. The V gene end was trimmed by 3 bases and the J gene end by 5 bases; junction bases not matched to a gene: 1. CDR1 and CDR2 from the germline V gene are KGHSH and LQKENI. This CDR3 comprises 14 residues. CDR3 sequence: CASSPGLAGDEQYF. CDR3 sequence (DNA): TGTGCCAGCTCACCCGGACTAGCGGGGGACGAGCAGTACTTC. The variable domain in full, completed from reference TRBV18 and TRBJ2-7, reads NAGVMQNPRHLVRRRGQEARLRCSPMKGHSHVYWYRQLPEEGLKFMVYLQKENIIDESGMPKERFSAEFPKEGPSILRIQQVVRGDSAAYFCASSPGLAGDEQYFGPGTRLTVT.

The V and J genes are TRBV30 and TRBJ2-1, with 8 positions matching TRBD2. The CDR3 runs to 16 residues. Trimming took 0 bases from V and 4 from J; bases not matched to a gene: 8. Germline V gene sequence: CDR1 GTSNPN, CDR2 SVGIG (reference sequence). DNA for the CDR3: TGTGCCTGGAGTGTACAACGGGGGGGCCTATACAATGAGCAGTTCTTC. It yields the protein CAWSVQRGGLYNEQFF.

This sequence joins TRBV11-2 and TRBJ1-2; D unresolved. This CDR3 contains 15 residues. Trimming left V 1 base short and J 0 bases short, with 9 bases between. Germline V gene sequence: CDR1 SGHAT, CDR2 FQNNGV. CDR3 residues: CASSLGDTPNYGYTF. The CDR3 nucleotides read TGTGCCAGCAGCTTAGGAGACACCCCTAACTATGGCTACACCTTC.

V is TRBV5-5 and J is TRBJ1-4; 10 nucleotides line up with TRBD1. Trimming removed 4 bases from V and 8 bases from J; junction bases left unmatched: 14. The CDR3 covers 17 residues. Germline V gene lookup returns CDR1 SGHKS and CDR2 YYEKEE (reference sequence). CDR3 sequence (DNA): TGTGCCAGCAGCCCCGGGACAGGGGAATATGTTCGGGAAAAACTGTTTTTT. Its translation is CASSPGTGEYVREKLFF.

The J gene is TRBJ2-7, the V gene TRBV29-1; D is undetermined. The V end was cut by 1 base, the J end by 5 bases, with 9 bases between. The V gene's germline CDR1 is SQVTM and CDR2 ANQGSEA. This CDR3 spans 12 amino acids. The CDR3 bases are TGCAGCGTTGAAGGGGGTAGGGACGAGCAGTACTTC. Protein: CSVEGGRDEQYF.

V is TRBV9 and J is TRBJ2-2; 7 bases fit TRBD2. V lost 4 bases to trimming and J lost 7 bases; unmatched junction nucleotides: 13. Germline CDR1 reads SGDLS; CDR2 reads YYNGEE. The CDR3 extends over 16 amino acids. The CDR3 sequence: CASSTTGEGRGGELFF. CDR3 nucleotides: TGTGCCAGCAGCACTACTGGGGAGGGGAGAGGCGGGGAGCTGTTTTTT.

The V gene is TRBV12-3 or TRBV12-4, the J gene TRBJ2-1; D perhaps matches TRBD2 (6 bases). This CDR3 contains 12 residues. V gave up 6 bases and J gave up 10 bases, with 13 bases separating them. The CDR3 region has the DNA TGTGCCAGCAGGTCCGGGACTCCAGAGCAGTTCTTC. Translating it yields CASRSGTPEQFF.

V is TRBV5-5 and J is TRBJ2-3; TRBD1 is a possible D gene (5 bases). Germline CDR1 SGHKS, CDR2 YYEKEE (reference sequence). The CDR3 has 13 amino acids. V lost 4 bases to trimming and J lost 4 bases, with 10 bases between them. CDR3 protein: CASSQQAPDTQYF. The CDR3 region has the DNA TGTGCCAGCAGCCAACAGGCCCCAGATACGCAGTATTTT.

V and J are TRBV5-1 and TRBJ2-7; a possible D gene is TRBD1 (6 bases). The ends were cut back, 1 base at V and 1 base at J, with 12 bases in the middle. The germline V gene encodes CDR1 SGHRS and CDR2 YFSETQ. This CDR3 has 15 amino acids. CDR3 DNA sequence: TGCGCCAGCAGCTTGTCGCAGGGGCGATCCTACGAGCAGTACTTC. Translation: CASSLSQGRSYEQYF. Filled out from reference TRBV5-1 and TRBJ2-7, the complete variable domain reads KAGVTQTPRYLIKTRGQQVTLSCSPISGHRSVSWYQQTPGQGLQFLFEYFSETQRNKGNFPGRFSGRQFSNSRSEMNVSTLELGDSALYLCASSLSQGRSYEQYFGPGTRLTVT.

This chain joins TRBV7-2 and TRBJ1-3; the D is unclear. CDR1 and CDR2 (germline): SGHTA, FQGNSA. V lost 5 bases and J lost 4, with 12 bases in between. This CDR3 is built from 14 residues. CDR3 sequence: CASSPRVSGNTIYF. CDR3 bases: TGTGCCAGCAGCCCCCGGGTATCGGGAAACACCATATATTTT.

The genes are TRBV5-1 and TRBJ2-2, with TRBD2 matching 10 bases. Germline CDR1 and CDR2: SGHRS and YFSETQ. CDR3 size: 15 residues. V dropped 2 bases and J dropped 3; count of bases not matched to a gene: 1. The CDR3 loop reads CASSFTSGDTGELFF. The CDR3 DNA sequence: TGCGCCAGCAGCTTTACTAGCGGGGACACCGGGGAGCTGTTTTTT.

For this clone: The junction and the germline gene differ at one end; a read error may be behind it. J is TRBJ1-1 and V is TRBV7-7, with D possibly being TRBD1 (5 bases). This CDR3 has 13 residues. Germline loops: CDR1 SSHAT, CDR2 FNYEAQ (reference sequence). The CDR3 reads CASSLGERTEAFF. The DNA for the CDR3 is TGTGCTAGCAGCTTGGGGGAACGCACTGAAGCTTTCTTT.

This rearrangement joins TRBV3-1 (or the pseudogene TRBV3-2) to TRBJ2-1, with 10 nucleotides matching TRBD1. V lost 4 bases and J lost 4; bases outside the gene matches: 7. This CDR3 region has 16 residues. Germline V lookup: CDR1 LGHDT, CDR2 YNNKEL (reference sequence). CDR3 sequence: CASSRRGTGAYNEQFF. CDR3 sequence (DNA): TGTGCCAGCAGCCGTCGAGGGACAGGGGCTTACAATGAGCAGTTCTTC.

The rearrangement uses TRBV9 and TRBJ2-2, with D possibly being TRBD2 (6 bases). From germline, CDR1 is SGDLS and CDR2 YYNGEE. The ends were cut back, 3 bases at V and 0 bases at J, with 9 bases in the middle. The CDR3 covers 15 residues. The DNA of the CDR3 is TGTGCCAGCAGCGCGACTAGAGCGAACACCGGGGAGCTGTTTTTT. Translation: CASSATRANTGELFF.

The chain is built from TRBV27 and TRBJ2-3; TRBD1 agrees at 8 bases. With 6 bases clipped from V and 3 bases from J, the junction kept 8 bases outside the gene matches. CDR1 is MNHEY, CDR2 SMNVEV, per germline (reference sequence). The CDR3 consists of 15 residues. The CDR3 sequence is CASSLRGRRTDTQYF. The DNA for the CDR3 is TGTGCCAGCAGCCTCAGGGGGCGCCGGACAGATACGCAGTATTTT.

The rearrangement uses TRBV2 and TRBJ1-5, with D hard to call. CDR1 and CDR2 from the germline V gene are SNHLY and FYNNEI. The CDR3 loop spans 14 amino acids. V lost 4 bases and J lost 2, with 9 bases in between. The CDR3 here is CASSVGQGNQPQHF. The CDR3, as DNA: TGTGCCAGCAGTGTAGGCCAGGGCAATCAGCCCCAGCATTTT.

The J gene is TRBJ1-1, the V gene TRBV27, with D unclear. V lost 4 bases, J lost 4 bases, and 10 bases lay in between. CDR1 and CDR2 from the germline V gene are MNHEY and SMNVEV (reference sequence). The CDR3 contains 13 residues. DNA for the CDR3: TGTGCCAGCAGTTCACCCCGGGGCACTGAAGCTTTCTTT. Translated, it gives CASSSPRGTEAFF.